This entry lists 16 T cell receptor beta chains sequenced from one sample in a study of T cell repertoires in cytomegalovirus infection. TCRdb itself ran the reads through MiXCR, one entry per CDR3 protein. Of some 180,000 distinct CDR3 sequences in the sample, approximately 19% were seen once. The sequencing sample was made of PBMCs. Receptors originate from a human donor in good health (CMV status not recorded). Some clones in this sample may be carry-over from other donors' samples.

The V and J genes are TRBV5-1 and TRBJ1-1, with D perhaps matching TRBD1 (5 bases). Trimming pared 4 bases from V and 4 bases from J, leaving 17 bases between. Germline loops: CDR1 SGHRS, CDR2 YFSETQ. The CDR3 has 15 amino acids. The CDR3 DNA sequence: TGCGCCAGCAGCAACTCCGGGACGGATGGCACTGAAGCTTTCTTT. Amino acids: CASSNSGTDGTEAFF.

The genes are TRBV19 and TRBJ1-2; 9 bases match TRBD1. The length of the CDR3 is 16 residues. V shed 3 bases and J 0 bases; nucleotides not matched to a gene: 5. CDR1 and CDR2 from the germline V gene are LNHDA and SQIVND (reference sequence). The CDR3 DNA is TGTGCCAGTAGTATCTCCGGGACAGGGACTAACTATGGCTACACCTTC. It is translated as CASSISGTGTNYGYTF.

This clonotype turned up a few times. The chain carries TRBV25-1 and TRBJ1-1; maybe TRBD1 (6 bases). This CDR3 has 14 residues. The ends were cut back, 10 bases at V and 0 bases at J, with 15 bases in the middle. Per germline, CDR1 MGHDK and CDR2 SYGVNS. This CDR3 reads CATIPTGMNTEAFF. The CDR3 DNA reads as TGTGCCACCATCCCAACAGGGATGAACACTGAAGCTTTCTTT.

This clonotype was picked up a small number of times. The chain couples TRBV7-9 to TRBJ2-7; perhaps TRBD1 as D (5 bases). This CDR3 has 12 residues. V lost 4 bases and J 3 bases, leaving 7 bases between the germline ends. CDR1 and CDR2 (germline): SEHNR, FQNEAQ (reference sequence). In DNA form, the CDR3 reads TGTGCCAGCAGCTCGGACAACTACGAGCAGTACTTC. Translating gives CASSSDNYEQYF.

This clonotype was observed many times. This sequence joins TRBV7-2 and TRBJ1-2; the D gene is possibly TRBD1 (6 bases). Looked up from germline, CDR1 is SGHTA and CDR2 is FQGNSA. The CDR3 is made up of 14 amino acids. Trimming took 1 base from V and 8 from J, leaving 14 bases between them. The CDR3 region has the DNA TGTGCCAGCAGCTTAGATGGCAGGGGATCCGGCTACACCTTC. Protein product: CASSLDGRGSGYTF. Full variable domain (outside the CDR3, taken from reference TRBV7-2 and TRBJ1-2): GAGVSQSPSNKVTEKGKDVELRCDPISGHTALYWYRQSLGQGLEFLIYFQGNSAPDKSGLPSDRFSAERTGGSVSTLTIQRTQQEDSAVYLCASSLDGRGSGYTFGSGTRLTVV.

The J gene is TRBJ1-1, the V gene TRBV9; a possible D gene is TRBD1 (6 bases). The V gene lost 0 bases and the J gene lost 11 bases, with 14 bases spanning the gap. This CDR3 has 13 amino acids. Germline CDR1 SGDLS, CDR2 YYNGEE. CDR3 region: CASSVAVGDNAFF. The CDR3 DNA is TGTGCCAGCAGCGTAGCTGTGGGGGACAATGCTTTCTTT.

The table lists this clonotype with a few counts. The chain uses TRBV28 and TRBJ2-2, with D tentatively TRBD2 (6 bases). Germline values: CDR1 MDHEN, CDR2 SYDVKM. The CDR3 has 16 amino acids. The germline V and J ends were trimmed by 3 bases and 4 bases, with 15 bases remaining between them. This chain's CDR3 is CASSLIEGRGTGELFF. DNA of the CDR3: TGTGCCAGCAGTTTGATTGAGGGGCGGGGCACCGGGGAGCTGTTTTTT.

This clonotype was counted between two and nine times. CDR3 nucleotide sequence: TGTGCCAGCAGTTACTCGGCGAGAGAAAAACTGTTTTTT. This codes for CASSYSAREKLFF. The chain combines TRBV6-2 or TRBV6-3 with TRBJ1-4; D not certain. Trimming took off 0 bases at V and 8 bases at J, with 7 bases between the two ends. Germline CDR1 and CDR2: MNHEY and SVGEGT. CDR3 length: 13 residues.

The chain employs TRBV28 and TRBJ1-1, with D possibly being TRBD1 (6 bases). Between the trimmed V and J ends, which lost 5 bases and 6 bases, there was a span of 16 bases. From germline, CDR1 is MDHEN and CDR2 SYDVKM. This CDR3 comprises 14 residues. CDR3 DNA: TGTGCCAGCAGTCCCTTACAGGGAATCCCTGAAGCTTTCTTT. Translating it yields CASSPLQGIPEAFF. Filled out from reference TRBV28 and TRBJ1-1, the complete variable domain reads DVKVTQSSRYLVKRTGEKVFLECVQDMDHENMFWYRQDPGLGLRLIYFSYDVKMKEKGDIPEGYSVSREKKERFSLILESASTNQTSMYLCASSPLQGIPEAFFGQGTRLTVV.

This clonotype was seen many times. This chain links TRBV7-2 with TRBJ2-7, with D hard to call. The germline CDR1 and CDR2 sequences are SGHTA and FQGNSA. The CDR3 runs 11 residues. Trimming removed 8 bases at V and 1 base at J, with 6 bases between. The CDR3 nucleotides are TGTGCCAGCGGCCTGTCCTACGAGCAGTACTTC. Amino acid sequence: CASGLSYEQYF.

The genes are TRBV29-1 and TRBJ2-7, with 8 bases lining up with TRBD2. Trimming removed 3 bases from V and 3 bases from J; junction bases left unmatched: 7. Germline V lookup: CDR1 SQVTM, CDR2 ANQGSEA. The CDR3 covers 14 residues. The CDR3 sequence is CSVDRSGSSYEQYF. As DNA, the CDR3 is TGCAGCGTTGATAGGAGCGGGAGCAGCTACGAGCAGTACTTC.

This clonotype showed up just a few times. The chain joins TRBV18 to TRBJ1-3, with no clear D. Trimming cost V 1 base and J 4 bases, with 2 bases left between them. Germline values: CDR1 KGHSH, CDR2 LQKENI. This CDR3 is 12 amino acids long. The CDR3 spells CASSPRGNTIYF. CDR3 sequence (DNA): TGTGCCAGCTCACCACGAGGAAACACCATATATTTT.

This clonotype was picked up many times. The chain couples TRBV7-8 to TRBJ2-4, with D maybe TRBD2 (7 bases). CDR1 is SGHVS and CDR2 is FQNEAQ in the germline V gene. V was shortened by 5 bases and J by 0 bases, with 26 bases between the two germline ends. The CDR3 covers 20 residues. The DNA of the CDR3 is TGTGCCAGCAGCCCCCTTTTCGGGACAAGGGGGGGTCTAGCCAAAAACATTCAGTACTTC. Protein: CASSPLFGTRGGLAKNIQYF. The full variable domain, with the rest looked up from reference TRBV7-8 and TRBJ2-4, is GAGVSQSPRYKVAKRGQDVALRCDPISGHVSLFWYQQALGQGPEFLTYFQNEAQLDKSGLPSDRFFAERPEGSVSTLKIQRTQQEDSAVYLCASSPLFGTRGGLAKNIQYFGAGTRLSVL.

This clonotype was counted at least ten times. The chain links TRBV19 to TRBJ2-2; no reliable D call. V shed 4 bases and J shed 0 bases, with 12 bases lying between them. The CDR3 totals 16 residues. CDR1 LNHDA and CDR2 SQIVND come from the germline V gene (reference sequence). The CDR3 sequence: CASSTIGQANTGELFF. In nucleotides, the CDR3 is TGTGCCAGTAGTACAATCGGCCAGGCGAACACCGGGGAGCTGTTTTTT. Drawing the rest from reference TRBV19 and TRBJ2-2, the complete variable domain is DGGITQSPKYLFRKEGQNVTLSCEQNLNHDAMYWYRQDPGQGLRLIYYSQIVNDFQKGDIAEGYSVSREKKESFPLTVTSAQKNPTAFYLCASSTIGQANTGELFFGEGSRLTVL.

This chain uses TRBV20-1 with TRBJ2-7; 11 nucleotides match TRBD1. Per the germline V gene, CDR1 is DFQATT and CDR2 is SNEGSKA (reference sequence). The ends lost 1 base at V and 5 bases at J; junction bases unmatched: 16. The CDR3 runs to 18 residues. This CDR3 is CSARASGQGGPLAHEQYF. DNA for the CDR3: TGCAGTGCTAGAGCTTCGGGACAGGGGGGCCCTCTAGCGCACGAGCAGTACTTC.

This clonotype was found many times. The chain's CDR3 is CASSFDTQYF. The DNA for the CDR3 is TGTGCCAGCAGCTTCGATACGCAGTATTTT. The chain links TRBV7-9 to TRBJ2-3; D uncertain. CDR3 size: 10 residues. Germline V gene data show CDR1 as SEHNR and CDR2 as FQNEAQ (reference sequence). The germline V and J ends were trimmed by 3 bases and 6 bases, with 1 base remaining between them.